The present T cell receptor beta chain was sequenced within a study of TIL therapy for anti-PD-1-resistant metastatic lung cancer. The table lists this clone with a few counts. The CDR3 loop spans 15 amino acids. Deletions cut 6 bases from V and 3 bases from J, with 17 bases between. Germline V gene sequence: CDR1 MDHEN, CDR2 SYDVKM. This was the immunoSEQ v3 assay. Each library reached about 2.1 million read pairs, or roughly 4.5-6 million at deep level. This table comes from immunoSEQ multiplex PCR, and its TCRdb copy is limited to in-frame clones, with some not included. Found here are about 60,000 clones, roughly 66% of them singletons; the top ten hold over 6.5%. Time point of the sample: pre-treatment sample, taken before nivolumab and TIL therapy.

This clonotype was obtained from a person aged 25-80 years with non-small cell lung cancer. The input for sequencing was blood, taken at baseline. The chain employs TRBV28 and TRBJ1-1; no clear D. CDR3 bases: TGTGCCAGCAGCCAGAATATTGGAGTATACACTGAAGCTTTCTTT. It codes for CASSQNIGVYTEAFF.